One sample yielded the 16 T cell receptor beta chains listed below, sequenced in a study of CD8 T cells in Susac syndrome. Reverse transcription of about 0.45 to 1 ug RNA was performed with random hexamers. TCRdb re-derived calls from the immunoSEQ multiplex PCR reads in MiXCR, one entry per CDR3 protein. The table shows about 240,000 distinct CDR3 sequences, with about 96% occurring only once. Sequenced sample: CD4+ T cells from PBMCs. The receptor source for this set is a human donor with Susac syndrome.

The rearrangement uses TRBV6-5 and TRBJ2-5; D assignment may be TRBD1 or TRBD2 (5 bases each). The V end lost 5 bases, the J end lost 1 base, and 11 bases lay between the germline ends. The CDR3 totals 14 residues. Germline V gene lookup returns CDR1 MNHEY and CDR2 SVGAGI. CDR3 nucleotides: TGTGCCAGCAGTAGGGACCGTAGCCAAGAGACCCAGTACTTC. It codes for CASSRDRSQETQYF.

The chain couples TRBV30 to TRBJ2-1; the match to TRBD1 covers 7 bases. The germline CDR1 and CDR2 sequences are GTSNPN and SVGIG (reference sequence). CDR3 size: 11 residues. CDR3 sequence (DNA): TGTGGACAGGGAAACTACAATGAGCAGTTCTTC. Translating gives CGQGNYNEQFF.

This chain connects TRBV20-1 to TRBJ2-1; 9 bases agree with TRBD2. J gave up 4 bases and V 7 bases, and 11 bases lay outside the gene matches. The germline CDR1 and CDR2 sequences are DFQATT and SNEGSKA (reference sequence). The CDR3 length is 15 residues. The CDR3 is CSVSAGGAAYNEQFF. The CDR3, as DNA: TGCAGTGTTTCAGCGGGAGGCGCCGCGTACAATGAGCAGTTCTTC.

The V gene is TRBV7-8, the J gene TRBJ2-1, with TRBD1 matching over 9 bases. Germline V gene lookup returns CDR1 SGHVS and CDR2 FQNEAQ. CDR3 length: 15 residues. V trimming: 5 bases; J trimming: 2 bases; junction bases outside the gene matches: 4. CDR3 region: CASSPRTGAYNEQFF. In DNA, the CDR3 is TGTGCCAGCAGCCCCCGGACAGGGGCCTACAATGAGCAGTTCTTC.

The gene calls are TRBV4-1 and TRBJ2-7; 7 nucleotides match TRBD1. The CDR3 has 13 amino acids. After removal of 5 bases from V and 4 bases from J, the junction contained 5 bases not matched to a gene. CDR1 and CDR2 from the germline V gene are MGHRA and YSYEKL. The CDR3 here is CASSSTGMYEQYF. As DNA, the CDR3 is TGCGCCAGCAGCTCGACAGGGATGTACGAGCAGTACTTC.

The chain combines TRBV3-1 with TRBJ2-4; no firm D call. Germline V gene sequence: CDR1 LGHDT, CDR2 YNNKEL (reference sequence). The CDR3 has 14 amino acids. V gave up 0 bases and J gave up 6 bases, with 9 bases separating them. CDR3 sequence: CASSQDSRRNIQYF. The CDR3 region has the DNA TGTGCCAGCAGCCAAGACAGCAGAAGAAACATTCAGTACTTC. Using reference TRBV3-1 and TRBJ2-4 for the parts outside the CDR3, the full variable domain is DTAVSQTPKYLVTQMGNDKSIKCEQNLGHDTMYWYKQDSKKFLKIMFSYNNKELIINETVPNRFSPKSPDKAHLNLHINSLELGDSAVYFCASSQDSRRNIQYFGAGTRLSVL.

The V call is TRBV20-1, the J call TRBJ2-1; tentatively, D is TRBD1 (5 bases). The CDR3 has 11 amino acids. Germline lookup yields CDR1 DFQATT and CDR2 SNEGSKA (reference sequence). V was cut by 5 bases and J by 6 bases, with 8 bases left in between. The CDR3: CSAVQGNEQFF. The CDR3 DNA reads TGCAGTGCTGTGCAGGGCAATGAGCAGTTCTTC.

This sequence joins TRBV30 and TRBJ1-1, with D possibly being TRBD1 (5 bases). The CDR3 is 12 amino acids. Germline V gene sequence: CDR1 GTSNPN, CDR2 SVGIG (reference sequence). Between the trimmed V and J ends, which lost 2 bases and 6 bases, there was a span of 10 bases. In nucleotides, the CDR3 is TGTGCCTGGAGTCCGGGGGTTTCTGAAGCTTTCTTT. Translation gives CAWSPGVSEAFF.

In regard to this clonotype: At one end, the junction sequence differs from germline, possibly due to a read error. The chain has TRBV30 and TRBJ2-2; tentative D call: TRBD2 (5 bases). CDR3 size: 13 residues. Germline loops: CDR1 GTSNPN, CDR2 SVGIG (reference sequence). The CDR3 coding sequence is TGTGCCCGGAGGAGAGGGTTAGCCGGGGAGCTGTTTTTT. Its protein product is CARRRGLAGELFF.

The rearrangement uses TRBV9 and TRBJ2-1; possibly TRBD1 for D (6 bases). CDR3 length: 15 residues. Germline CDR1 is SGDLS and CDR2 is YYNGEE. Trimming removed 4 bases from V and 0 bases from J, with 11 bases in between. CDR3: CASSSDRSSYNEQFF. CDR3 nucleotides: TGTGCCAGCAGCTCCGACAGGAGCTCCTACAATGAGCAGTTCTTC.

The V gene is TRBV7-2, the J gene TRBJ2-2; no clear D gene. CDR3 length: 15 residues. The V gene's germline CDR1 is SGHTA and CDR2 FQGNSA. Trimming took off 5 bases at V and 0 bases at J, with 10 bases between the two ends. CDR3 region: CASSPRSSNTGELFF. CDR3 nucleotide sequence: TGTGCCAGCAGCCCAAGGTCGTCGAACACCGGGGAGCTGTTTTTT.

The V call is TRBV7-2, the J call TRBJ2-2; 8 bases fit TRBD2. This CDR3 comprises 15 residues. Germline V gene sequence: CDR1 SGHTA, CDR2 FQGNSA. Unmatched junction bases numbered 7, after V lost 3 bases and J lost 7 bases. CDR3 loop: CASSFFAGGIGELFF. The CDR3 DNA reads TGTGCCAGCAGCTTTTTTGCGGGAGGCATCGGGGAGCTGTTTTTT.

The V call is TRBV20-1, the J call TRBJ1-4; a possible D gene is TRBD1 (6 bases). V was shortened by 3 bases and J by 5 bases, with 10 bases between the two germline ends. Germline V lookup: CDR1 DFQATT, CDR2 SNEGSKA (reference sequence). This CDR3 is built from 13 residues. This CDR3 is CSARAQGNEKLFF. As DNA, the CDR3 is TGCAGTGCTAGGGCCCAGGGGAATGAAAAACTGTTTTTT.

This clonotype has a single count. This sequence joins TRBV19 and TRBJ2-3; 7 nucleotides line up with TRBD1. J lost 2 bases, V lost 9 bases, and 8 bases had no gene match. The CDR3 has 14 residues. Germline V lookup: CDR1 LNHDA, CDR2 SQIVND (reference sequence). The DNA for the CDR3 is TGTGCCAGCCGAGGGGGCAGATTCACAGATACGCAGTATTTT. As protein: CASRGGRFTDTQYF.

This rearrangement joins TRBV5-4 to TRBJ2-4; a weak D match, TRBD2 (7 bases). The germline V and J ends were trimmed by 1 base and 0 bases, with 8 bases remaining between them. The CDR3 covers 15 residues. Germline CDR1 and CDR2: SGHNT and YYREEE (reference sequence). The CDR3: CASSLRGGAKNIQYF. The CDR3 bases are TGTGCCAGCAGCTTGAGGGGGGGAGCCAAAAACATTCAGTACTTC.

CDR3 loop: CASSLPGTSDSYEQYF. In DNA form, the CDR3 reads TGTGCCAGCAGCCTACCTGGGACTAGCGACTCCTACGAGCAGTACTTC. The J gene is TRBJ2-7, the V gene TRBV6-1, with TRBD2 matching 10 bases. This CDR3 is 16 amino acids long. In germline, CDR1 is MNHNS, CDR2 SASEGT. The trim removed 6 bases at V and 0 bases at J, leaving 8 bases unmatched.